This T cell receptor (beta chain) was found in a study of T-cell memory formation after mild COVID-19. For the study at large: Largely, TCR clusters stayed within a single donor.

TCRdb reanalysed the 5' RACE reads using MiXCR and keeps one entry per CDR3 protein. Of under 40,000 distinct CDR3 sequences in the sample, roughly 7.2% were seen once. Comment on this clonotype: Its target is not known.

Study-level results: Mainly CM and EM harbored the contracting CD4+ clones; mainly EMRA harbored the CD8+ ones. Some SARS-CoV-2-responding clones were already detected in memory before infection. Balance between CD4 and CD8 was seen in clones contracting day 15 to 85, and a CD4+ lean was seen in later expanders.

J lost 4 bases, V lost 5 bases, and 6 bases had no gene match. CDR1 and CDR2 (germline): SGHTA, FQGTGA. The CDR3 is made up of 16 amino acids. This clonotype was obtained from a man aged 18 to 30 who had mild COVID-19 (a few samples of this study predate the infection). Cell type and time point are not known. The sample taken for sequencing was PBMCs or a T cell subset sorted from them (not recorded which). This rearrangement joins TRBV7-3 to TRBJ2-3; the match to TRBD2 covers 13 bases. The DNA for the CDR3 is TGTGCCAGCAGCCGAGGACTAGCGGGAGTGTCAGATACGCAGTATTTT. Amino acid sequence: CASSRGLAGVSDTQYF. The full variable domain, rest sourced from reference TRBV7-3 and TRBJ2-3, is GAGVSQTPSNKVTEKGKYVELRCDPISGHTALYWYRQSLGQGPEFLIYFQGTGAADDSGLPNDRFFAVRPEGSVSTLKIQRTERGDSAVYLCASSRGLAGVSDTQYFGPGTRLTVL.